This T cell receptor (beta chain) was found in a study of shared clonotypes between healthy human individuals. Some clones are missing from TCRdb's copy, which holds only in-frame ones; the method was immunoSEQ multiplex PCR. The profile shows millions of clones, roughly 95% of them singletons. Germline V gene sequence: CDR1 LNHNV, CDR2 YYDKDF (reference sequence). V was trimmed by 0 bases and J by 6 bases, leaving 14 bases between them. The CDR3 consists of 15 residues. Sequencing was performed on naive CD4+ T cells sorted from blood. The subset is: CD45RA+ positively selected. The clonotype originates from a man younger than 35 in good health. The chain employs TRBV15 and TRBJ1-1; a possible D gene is TRBD1 (5 bases). This CDR3 reads CATSRDKTVGAEAFF. CDR3 in DNA: TGTGCCACCAGCAGAGATAAGACCGTGGGGGCTGAAGCTTTCTTT.